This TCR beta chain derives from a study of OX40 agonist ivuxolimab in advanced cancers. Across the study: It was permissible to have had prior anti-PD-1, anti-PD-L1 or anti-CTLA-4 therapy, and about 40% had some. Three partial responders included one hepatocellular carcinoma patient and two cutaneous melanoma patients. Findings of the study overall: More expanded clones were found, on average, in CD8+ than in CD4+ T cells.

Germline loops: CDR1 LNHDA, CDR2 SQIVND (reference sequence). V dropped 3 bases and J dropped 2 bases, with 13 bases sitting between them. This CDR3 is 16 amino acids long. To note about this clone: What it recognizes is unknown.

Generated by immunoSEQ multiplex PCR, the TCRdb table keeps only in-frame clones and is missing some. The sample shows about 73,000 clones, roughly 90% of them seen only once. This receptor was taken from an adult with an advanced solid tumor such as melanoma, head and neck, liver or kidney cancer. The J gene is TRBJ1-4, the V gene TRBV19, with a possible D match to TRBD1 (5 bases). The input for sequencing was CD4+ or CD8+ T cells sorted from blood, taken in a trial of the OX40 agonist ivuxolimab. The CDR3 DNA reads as TGTGCCAGTAGTATCGGCGGGACCCCCACTAATGAAAAACTGTTTTTT. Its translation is CASSIGGTPTNEKLFF.